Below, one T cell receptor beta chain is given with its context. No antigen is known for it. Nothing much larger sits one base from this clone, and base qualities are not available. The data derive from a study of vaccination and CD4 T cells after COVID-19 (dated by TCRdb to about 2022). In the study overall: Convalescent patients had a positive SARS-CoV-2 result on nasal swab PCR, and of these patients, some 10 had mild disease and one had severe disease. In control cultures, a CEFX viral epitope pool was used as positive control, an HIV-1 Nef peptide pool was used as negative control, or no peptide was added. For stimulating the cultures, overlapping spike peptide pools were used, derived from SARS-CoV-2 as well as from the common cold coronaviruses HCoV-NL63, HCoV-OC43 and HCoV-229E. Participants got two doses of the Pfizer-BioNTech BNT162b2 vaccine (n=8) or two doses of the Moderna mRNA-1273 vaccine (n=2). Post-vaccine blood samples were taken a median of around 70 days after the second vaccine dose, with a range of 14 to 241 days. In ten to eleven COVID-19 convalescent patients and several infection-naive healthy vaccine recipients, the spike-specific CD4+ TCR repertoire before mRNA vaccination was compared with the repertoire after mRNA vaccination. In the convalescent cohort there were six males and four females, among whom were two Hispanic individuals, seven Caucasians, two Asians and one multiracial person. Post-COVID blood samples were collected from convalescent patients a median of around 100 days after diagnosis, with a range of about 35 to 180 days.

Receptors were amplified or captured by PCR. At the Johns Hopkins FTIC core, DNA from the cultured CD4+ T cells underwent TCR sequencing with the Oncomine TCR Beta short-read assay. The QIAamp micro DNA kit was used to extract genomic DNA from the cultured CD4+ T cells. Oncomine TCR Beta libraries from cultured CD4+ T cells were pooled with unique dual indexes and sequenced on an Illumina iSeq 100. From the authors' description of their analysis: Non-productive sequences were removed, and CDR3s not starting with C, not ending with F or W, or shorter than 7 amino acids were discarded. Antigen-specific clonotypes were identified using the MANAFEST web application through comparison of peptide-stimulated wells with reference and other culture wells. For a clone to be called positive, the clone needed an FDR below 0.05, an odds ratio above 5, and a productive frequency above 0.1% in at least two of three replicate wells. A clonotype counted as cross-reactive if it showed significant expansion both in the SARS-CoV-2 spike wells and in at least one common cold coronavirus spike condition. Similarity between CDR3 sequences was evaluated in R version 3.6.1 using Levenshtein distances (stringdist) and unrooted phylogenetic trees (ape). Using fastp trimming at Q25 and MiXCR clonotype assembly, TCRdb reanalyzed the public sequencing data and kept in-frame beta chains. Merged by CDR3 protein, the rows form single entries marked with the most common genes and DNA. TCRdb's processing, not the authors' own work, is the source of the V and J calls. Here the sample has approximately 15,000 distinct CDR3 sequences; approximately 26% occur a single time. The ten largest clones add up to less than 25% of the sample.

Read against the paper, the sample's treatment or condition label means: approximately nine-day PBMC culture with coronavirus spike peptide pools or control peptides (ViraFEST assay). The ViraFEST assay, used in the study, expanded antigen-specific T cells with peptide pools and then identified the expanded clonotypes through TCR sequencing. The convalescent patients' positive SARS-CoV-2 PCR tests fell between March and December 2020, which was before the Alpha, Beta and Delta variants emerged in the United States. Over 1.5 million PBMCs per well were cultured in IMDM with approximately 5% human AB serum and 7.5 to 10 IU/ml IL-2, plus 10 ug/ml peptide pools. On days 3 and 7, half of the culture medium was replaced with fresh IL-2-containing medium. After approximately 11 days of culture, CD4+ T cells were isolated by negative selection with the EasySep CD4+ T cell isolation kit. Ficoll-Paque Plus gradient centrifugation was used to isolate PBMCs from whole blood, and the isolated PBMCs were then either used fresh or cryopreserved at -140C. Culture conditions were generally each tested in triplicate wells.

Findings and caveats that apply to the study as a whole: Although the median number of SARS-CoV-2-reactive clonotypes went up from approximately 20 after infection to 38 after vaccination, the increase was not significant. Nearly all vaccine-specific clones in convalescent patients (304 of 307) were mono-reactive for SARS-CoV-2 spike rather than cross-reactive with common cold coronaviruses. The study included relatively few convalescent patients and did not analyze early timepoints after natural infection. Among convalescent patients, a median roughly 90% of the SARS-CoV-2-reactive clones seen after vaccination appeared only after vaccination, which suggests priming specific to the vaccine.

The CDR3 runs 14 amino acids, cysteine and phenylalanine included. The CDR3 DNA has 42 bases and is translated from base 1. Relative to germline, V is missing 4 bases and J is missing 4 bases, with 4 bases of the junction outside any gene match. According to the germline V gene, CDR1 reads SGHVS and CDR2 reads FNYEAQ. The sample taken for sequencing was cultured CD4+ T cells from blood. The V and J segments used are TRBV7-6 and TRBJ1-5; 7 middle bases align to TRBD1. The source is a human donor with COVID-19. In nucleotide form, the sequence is TGTGCCAGCAGCTCCGGGACAGTTAATCAGCCCCAGCATTTT. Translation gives CASSSGTVNQPQHF.